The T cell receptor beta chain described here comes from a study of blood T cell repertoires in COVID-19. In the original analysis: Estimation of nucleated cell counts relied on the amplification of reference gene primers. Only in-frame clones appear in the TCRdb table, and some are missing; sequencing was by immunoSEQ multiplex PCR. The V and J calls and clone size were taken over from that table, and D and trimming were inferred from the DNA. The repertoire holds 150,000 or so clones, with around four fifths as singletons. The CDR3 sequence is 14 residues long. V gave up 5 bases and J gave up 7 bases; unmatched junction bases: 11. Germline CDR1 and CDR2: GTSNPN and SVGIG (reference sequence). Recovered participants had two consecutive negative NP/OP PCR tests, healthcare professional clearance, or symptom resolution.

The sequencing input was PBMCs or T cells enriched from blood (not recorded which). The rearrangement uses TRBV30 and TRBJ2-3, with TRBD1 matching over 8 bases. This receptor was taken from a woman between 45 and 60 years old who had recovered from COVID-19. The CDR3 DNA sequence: TGTGCCTGGGGTGCGCAGGGGGCGTCCCATACGCAGTATTTT. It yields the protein CAWGAQGASHTQYF.